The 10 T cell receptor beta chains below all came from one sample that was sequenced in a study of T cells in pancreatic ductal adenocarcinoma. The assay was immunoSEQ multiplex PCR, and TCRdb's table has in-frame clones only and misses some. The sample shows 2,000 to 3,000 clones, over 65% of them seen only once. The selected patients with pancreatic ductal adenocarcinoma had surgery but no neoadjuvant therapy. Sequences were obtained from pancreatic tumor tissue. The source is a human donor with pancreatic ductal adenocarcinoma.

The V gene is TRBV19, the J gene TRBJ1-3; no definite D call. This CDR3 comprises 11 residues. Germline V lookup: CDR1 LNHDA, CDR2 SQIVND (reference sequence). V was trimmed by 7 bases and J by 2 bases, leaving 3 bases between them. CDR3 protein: CASNTGNTIYF. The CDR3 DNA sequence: TGTGCCAGTAATACTGGAAACACCATATATTTT.

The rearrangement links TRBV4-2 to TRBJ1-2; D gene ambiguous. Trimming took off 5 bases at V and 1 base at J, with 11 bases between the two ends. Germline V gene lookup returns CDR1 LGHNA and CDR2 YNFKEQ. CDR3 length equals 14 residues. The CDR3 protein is CASSLAGINYGYTF. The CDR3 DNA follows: TGTGCCAGCAGCTTGGCCGGGATTAACTATGGCTACACCTTC.

The CDR3 here is CASSSQGRTEAFF. The DNA of the CDR3 is TGTGCCAGCAGCTCACAGGGGAGGACTGAAGCTTTCTTT. The gene calls are TRBV7-2 and TRBJ1-1; 7 bases are a match to TRBD1. CDR3 length: 13 amino acids. The V gene's germline CDR1 is SGHTA and CDR2 FQGNSA. V trimming: 4 bases; J trimming: 5 bases; junction bases outside the gene matches: 4. The variable domain in full, completed from reference TRBV7-2 and TRBJ1-1, reads GAGVSQSPSNKVTEKGKDVELRCDPISGHTALYWYRQSLGQGLEFLIYFQGNSAPDKSGLPSDRFSAERTGGSVSTLTIQRTQQEDSAVYLCASSSQGRTEAFFGQGTRLTVV.

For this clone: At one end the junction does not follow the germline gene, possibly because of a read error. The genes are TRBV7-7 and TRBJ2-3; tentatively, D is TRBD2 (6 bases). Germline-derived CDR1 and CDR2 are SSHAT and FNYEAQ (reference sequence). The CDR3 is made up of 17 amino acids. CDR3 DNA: TGTGCTAGCAGCTTAAGATCTAACGGGAGAGGGGCAGATACGCAGTATTTT. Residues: CASSLRSNGRGADTQYF.

This CDR3 is CASSGTIEDTQYF. In nucleotides, the CDR3 is TGTGCCAGCAGTGGAACCATCGAAGATACGCAGTATTTT. The V and J genes are TRBV6-6 and TRBJ2-3; D gene uncertain. Germline loops: CDR1 MNHNY, CDR2 SVGAGI (reference sequence). Trimming stripped 5 bases from V and 5 bases from J, with 11 bases between. There are 13 residues in the CDR3.

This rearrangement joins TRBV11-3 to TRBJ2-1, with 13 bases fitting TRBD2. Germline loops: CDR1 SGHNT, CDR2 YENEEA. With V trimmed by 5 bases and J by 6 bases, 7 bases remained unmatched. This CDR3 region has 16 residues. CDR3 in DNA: TGTGCCAGCAGCATTACTAGCGGGGGGGATGGCAATGAGCAGTTCTTC. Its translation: CASSITSGGDGNEQFF. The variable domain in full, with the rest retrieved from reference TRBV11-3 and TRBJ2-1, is EAGVVQSPRYKIIEKKQPVAFWCNPISGHNTLYWYLQNLGQGPELLIRYENEEAVDDSQLPKDRFSAERLKGVDSTLKIQPAELGDSAVYLCASSITSGGDGNEQFFGPGTRLTVL.

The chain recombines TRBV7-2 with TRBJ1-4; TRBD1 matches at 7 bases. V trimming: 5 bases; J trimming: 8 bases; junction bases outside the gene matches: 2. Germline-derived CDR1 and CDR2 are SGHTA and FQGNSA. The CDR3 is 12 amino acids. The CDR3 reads CASSRTGEKLFF. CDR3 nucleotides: TGTGCCAGCAGCCGGACAGGCGAAAAACTGTTTTTT.

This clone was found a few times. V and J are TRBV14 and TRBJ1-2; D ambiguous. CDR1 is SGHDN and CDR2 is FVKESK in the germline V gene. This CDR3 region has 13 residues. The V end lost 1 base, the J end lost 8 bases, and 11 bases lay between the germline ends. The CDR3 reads CASSQVPGAGYTF. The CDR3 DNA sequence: TGTGCCAGCAGCCAAGTTCCGGGAGCCGGCTACACCTTC.

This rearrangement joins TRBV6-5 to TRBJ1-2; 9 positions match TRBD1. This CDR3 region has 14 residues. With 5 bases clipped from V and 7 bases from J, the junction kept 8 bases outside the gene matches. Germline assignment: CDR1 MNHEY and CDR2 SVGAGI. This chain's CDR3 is CASSELQGATGYTF. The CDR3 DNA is TGTGCCAGCAGTGAACTACAGGGGGCGACTGGCTACACCTTC.

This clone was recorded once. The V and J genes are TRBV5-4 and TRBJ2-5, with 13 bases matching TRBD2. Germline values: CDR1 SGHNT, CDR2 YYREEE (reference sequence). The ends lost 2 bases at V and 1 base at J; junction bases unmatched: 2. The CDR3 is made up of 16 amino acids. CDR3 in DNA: TGTGCCAGCAGCTTTACTAGCGGGGGGGCCCAAGAGACCCAGTACTTC. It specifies CASSFTSGGAQETQYF.